The clone carrying this T cell receptor beta chain was counted a few times. Participants, about 18 to 89 years old, spanned more than 20 US areas. Grouping used clinical history reported by participants in a survey and questionnaire. This record belongs to a study of blood T cell repertoires in COVID-19. As for the study in general: There were acute and convalescent COVID-19 samples, and they came from the United States, Italy and Spain.

Original data processing: How many nucleated cells were present was estimated from reference gene primer amplification. This table comes from immunoSEQ multiplex PCR, and its TCRdb copy is limited to in-frame clones, with some not included. That table supplies the V and J calls and clone size; D and trimming were determined from the DNA. The table lists over 250,000 clones, approximately 85% of them singletons. The CDR3 consists of 16 residues. Germline CDR1 and CDR2: SEHNR and FQNEAQ (reference sequence). V was pared by 1 base and J by 3 bases, with 10 bases between. The clonotype comes from a woman in her twenties or thirties who had recovered from COVID-19. Sequences were obtained from PBMCs or T cells enriched from blood (not recorded which). The J gene is TRBJ1-6, the V gene TRBV7-9; D not resolved. The CDR3 DNA reads TGTGCCAGCAGCTTAGTTCGTAGTCTCTATAATTCACCCCTCCACTTT. Residues: CASSLVRSLYNSPLHF.